The 5 T cell receptor beta chains in this list originate from one sample, sequenced in a study of blood T cell repertoires in COVID-19. Sequencing was performed with immunoSEQ multiplex PCR; in TCRdb, only in-frame clones are kept and a portion is missing. The data contain a few hundred thousand clones, approximately 89% of them singletons. Specimen: peripheral blood. These receptors were obtained from a woman in her fifties or sixties with COVID-19, enrolled during active disease.

V gene TRBV29-1 combines with J gene TRBJ1-2, with D unclear. V was cut by 4 bases and J by 7 bases, with 13 bases left in between. Germline V lookup: CDR1 SQVTM, CDR2 ANQGSEA. The CDR3 is 12 residues long. CDR3 amino acids: CSVGGETFGYTF. The DNA of the CDR3 is TGCAGCGTTGGTGGGGAGACCTTTGGCTACACCTTC.

The chain carries TRBV3-1 (or the pseudogene TRBV3-2) and TRBJ1-4, with D possibly TRBD1 on 5 matching bases. The CDR3 length is 16 residues. Deletions cut 1 base from V and 0 bases from J, with 9 bases between. Germline V lookup: CDR1 LGHDT, CDR2 YNNKEL (reference sequence). CDR3 region: CASSQGVRATNEKLFF. The CDR3 bases are TGTGCCAGCAGCCAAGGGGTCAGGGCAACTAATGAAAAACTGTTTTTT.

The chain joins TRBV29-1 to TRBJ1-2; D unclear. The V end lost 7 bases, the J end lost 2 bases, and 11 bases lay between the germline ends. Germline V CDR1 and CDR2: SQVTM, ANQGSEA. CDR3 length: 12 amino acids. CDR3 nucleotides: TGCAGCGCTCCCCTAGGAAACTATGGCTACACCTTC. Translation: CSAPLGNYGYTF.

This clone was seen a handful of times. The V and J genes are TRBV25-1 and TRBJ1-5; D remains ambiguous. This CDR3 has 14 amino acids. CDR1 MGHDK and CDR2 SYGVNS come from the germline V gene. Trimming stripped 7 bases from V and 0 bases from J, with 10 bases between. The CDR3 is CASNSGASNQPQHF. The CDR3 bases are TGTGCCAGCAACTCGGGAGCTAGCAATCAGCCCCAGCATTTT.

The V and J genes are TRBV3-1 (or the pseudogene TRBV3-2) and TRBJ2-3; D call uncertain. The CDR3 runs to 14 residues. Germline V gives CDR1 LGHDT, CDR2 YNNKEL (reference sequence). Trimming removed 4 bases at V and 2 bases at J, with 10 bases between. The CDR3 sequence: CASSPGITTDTQYF. The CDR3 DNA is TGTGCCAGCAGCCCAGGTATCACCACAGATACGCAGTATTTT.